One sample yielded the 31 T cell receptor beta chains listed below, sequenced in a study of blood T cell repertoires in COVID-19 (dated by TCRdb to the early 2020s). Receptor libraries were prepared by the immunoSEQ multiplex PCR assay. What TCRdb holds here is the immuneACCESS table cut down to in-frame rearrangements. Part of the clones is not present; checked against another copy, under half of the missing clones reflect an unresolved V gene, and the others are unexplained. The sample data list roughly 220,000 clones, and about 85% of these were observed just once. The biggest ten clones account for 4% to 6% of the sample. The source material was peripheral blood. All receptors derive from a woman in her sixties who had recovered from COVID-19.

The rearrangement joins TRBV3-1 (or the pseudogene TRBV3-2) to TRBJ1-6, with D maybe TRBD1 (5 bases). The CDR3 length is 18 residues. The V end was cut by 2 bases, the J end by 0 bases, with 14 bases between. Germline CDR1 reads LGHDT; CDR2 reads YNNKEL (reference sequence). CDR3 sequence reads: CASSQPARGSSYNSPLHF. The CDR3 DNA follows: TGTGCCAGCAGCCAACCCGCTAGGGGCAGCTCCTATAATTCACCCCTCCACTTT.

The chain links TRBV14 to TRBJ1-2; 8 bases are shared with TRBD1. The CDR3 has 18 residues. V lost 5 bases and J lost 9; bases outside the gene matches: 23. CDR1 and CDR2 from the germline V gene are SGHDN and FVKESK. This CDR3 reads CASSAIRTRQGPVCSYTF. The CDR3, as DNA: TGTGCCAGCAGCGCTATCAGAACTAGACAGGGGCCCGTCTGTAGCTACACCTTC.

This clone was seen a few times. Other DNA sequences in this sample translate to the same CDR3. V is TRBV7-6 and J is TRBJ2-2; a possible D gene is TRBD2 (7 bases). V lost 4 bases, J lost 3 bases, and 15 bases lay in between. Germline CDR1 is SGHVS and CDR2 is FNYEAQ. This CDR3 comprises 16 residues. The CDR3 DNA follows: TGTGCCAGCAGCTCCCGGGCGGGGGCGTACACCGGGGAGCTGTTTTTT. Translated: CASSSRAGAYTGELFF.

J is TRBJ1-2 and V is TRBV5-8; 9 nucleotides agree with TRBD1. The germline CDR1 and CDR2 sequences are SGHTS and YDEGEE. This CDR3 has 14 residues. With 4 bases clipped from V and 2 bases from J, the junction kept 3 bases outside the gene matches. The CDR3: CASSNRGRNYGYTF. The DNA for the CDR3 is TGTGCCAGCAGCAACAGGGGGCGAAACTATGGCTACACCTTC.

In its sample, this clone was seen a few times. This rearrangement joins TRBV24-1 to TRBJ1-2; a weak D match, TRBD1 (6 bases). This CDR3 region has 18 residues. Germline V gene data show CDR1 as KGHDR and CDR2 as SFDVKD. Trimming pared 0 bases from V and 0 bases from J, leaving 16 bases between. The CDR3 region has the DNA TGTGCCACCAGTGATTTGGGGGGCCACAGGGAAACTAACTATGGCTACACCTTC. This sequence encodes CATSDLGGHRETNYGYTF.

The J gene is TRBJ1-1, the V gene TRBV19, with 10 bases aligning to TRBD1. The CDR3 is made up of 16 amino acids. Germline-derived CDR1 and CDR2 are LNHDA and SQIVND (reference sequence). The ends lost 9 bases at V and 3 bases at J; junction bases unmatched: 13. The CDR3 here is CASLTTGGGGDTEAFF. The CDR3 DNA sequence: TGTGCCAGCTTGACGACAGGGGGCGGTGGGGACACTGAAGCTTTCTTT.

This clone was found a few times. The chain has TRBV19 and TRBJ2-3, with TRBD2 matching over 13 bases. Germline CDR1 and CDR2: LNHDA and SQIVND (reference sequence). The CDR3 consists of 18 residues. The trim removed 5 bases at V and 1 base at J, leaving 9 bases unmatched. The CDR3 reads CASSVHPGLAGGTDTQYF. CDR3 nucleotides: TGTGCCAGTAGTGTCCACCCAGGACTAGCGGGGGGCACAGATACGCAGTATTTT.

The J gene is TRBJ2-5, the V gene TRBV4-1, with 8 bases that match TRBD1. CDR1 and CDR2 (germline): MGHRA, YSYEKL. The CDR3 is made up of 16 amino acids. Losses at the gene ends were 0 bases for V and 6 bases for J; bases not matched to a gene: 9. The CDR3 nucleotides are TGCGCCAGCAGCCAAGATCGGCAGGGGGCCGTAAAGACCCAGTACTTC. Amino acid sequence: CASSQDRQGAVKTQYF.

This chain uses TRBV10-3 with TRBJ1-4; 11 bases map to TRBD1. The J segment lost 1 base and the V segment lost 10 bases, leaving 11 bases of the junction unmatched. This CDR3 is built from 17 residues. CDR1 is ENHRY and CDR2 is SYGVKD in the germline V gene. Written as DNA, the CDR3 is TGTGCCACTTTCCCATCCGGGACAGGGGGAACTAATGAAAAACTGTTTTTT. Residues: CATFPSGTGGTNEKLFF.

The chain joins TRBV7-9 to TRBJ1-3, with D hard to call. Trimming removed 5 bases at V and 4 bases at J, with 12 bases between. The germline CDR1 and CDR2 sequences are SEHNR and FQNEAQ (reference sequence). The CDR3 consists of 14 residues. The CDR3 reads CASSEWRSGNTIYF. CDR3 in DNA: TGTGCCAGCAGCGAGTGGAGATCCGGAAACACCATATATTTT.

This chain joins TRBV5-8 and TRBJ1-2, with TRBD1 identical over 7 bases. The junction had 9 bases not matched to a gene; V was cut back by 3 bases and J by 7 bases. CDR1 and CDR2 from the germline V gene are SGHTS and YDEGEE. The CDR3 contains 14 residues. The CDR3 DNA reads TGTGCCAGCAGCTCCCACAGGGGATTGGGTGGCTACACCTTC. It is translated as CASSSHRGLGGYTF.

The genes are TRBV5-1 and TRBJ2-5, with D possibly being TRBD1 (5 bases). Germline loops: CDR1 SGHRS, CDR2 YFSETQ. The CDR3 is 15 amino acids. The V end lost 4 bases, the J end lost 2 bases, and 15 bases lay between the germline ends. The CDR3 spells CASSPRVAGQETQYF. In DNA, the CDR3 is TGCGCCAGCAGCCCCCGGGTAGCAGGGCAAGAGACCCAGTACTTC.

The rearrangement links TRBV6-5 to TRBJ2-7; TRBD2 is a possible D gene (5 bases). The V gene's germline CDR1 is MNHEY and CDR2 SVGAGI. This CDR3 has 11 residues. V was clipped by 8 bases and J by 3 bases, with 8 bases between them. CDR3 loop: CASRGGYEQYF. The CDR3 DNA reads TGTGCCAGCCGGGGTGGCTACGAGCAGTACTTC.

This chain uses TRBV29-1 with TRBJ2-7; tentative D call: TRBD2 (5 bases). V shed 4 bases and J shed 3 bases, with 10 bases lying between them. Germline values: CDR1 SQVTM, CDR2 ANQGSEA. The CDR3 has 12 amino acids. CDR3 in amino acids: CSVVGEGYEQYF. The CDR3, as DNA: TGCAGCGTTGTGGGAGAGGGCTACGAGCAGTACTTC.

This sequence joins TRBV7-3 and TRBJ2-7; 13 nucleotides align to TRBD2. The CDR3 spans 13 residues. Germline CDR1 SGHTA, CDR2 FQGTGA. V shed 5 bases and J 7 bases; nucleotides not matched to a gene: 2. CDR3 sequence reads: CASSPTSGGEQYF. The CDR3 coding sequence is TGTGCCAGCAGCCCGACTAGCGGGGGGGAGCAGTACTTC.

The chain links TRBV7-2 to TRBJ2-3; 12 nucleotides align to TRBD2. V lost 5 bases and J lost 2; bases outside the gene matches: 5. CDR3 length: 16 residues. Looked up from germline, CDR1 is SGHTA and CDR2 is FQGNSA. The CDR3 sequence is CASSPRTSGITDTQYF. Here the CDR3 DNA reads TGTGCCAGCAGCCCCCGGACTAGCGGGATCACAGATACGCAGTATTTT.

The chain combines TRBV19 with TRBJ2-3; 10 positions agree with TRBD2. The V gene's germline CDR1 is LNHDA and CDR2 SQIVND (reference sequence). This CDR3 region has 16 residues. J lost 6 bases, V lost 5 bases, and 11 bases had no gene match. The CDR3 nucleotides read TGTGCCAGTAGTTATAGCGGGGGGCCTACCCACGATACGCAGTATTTT. Encoded protein: CASSYSGGPTHDTQYF.

The rearrangement links TRBV9 to TRBJ1-1; possible D gene TRBD1, 5 bases. The V gene lost 3 bases and the J gene lost 0 bases, with 6 bases spanning the gap. The CDR3 loop spans 13 amino acids. Germline CDR1 SGDLS, CDR2 YYNGEE. The CDR3 reads CASSGQLNTEAFF. The CDR3 DNA follows: TGTGCCAGCAGCGGACAGCTGAACACTGAAGCTTTCTTT.

The chain joins TRBV7-8 to TRBJ2-2, with 10 bases that match TRBD1. V shed 5 bases and J 6 bases; nucleotides not matched to a gene: 6. The CDR3 has 15 residues. CDR1 SGHVS and CDR2 FQNEAQ come from the germline V gene. The CDR3 sequence is CASSNRDRGSGELFF. The CDR3 bases are TGTGCCAGCAGCAACCGGGACAGGGGCTCCGGGGAGCTGTTTTTT.

The gene calls are TRBV4-1 and TRBJ1-3; D gene unclear. The CDR3 totals 15 residues. Trimming cost V 4 bases and J 4 bases, with 14 bases left between them. The germline gives CDR1 MGHRA, CDR2 YSYEKL. The CDR3 sequence: CASSRREGEGNTIYF. DNA of the CDR3: TGCGCCAGCAGCCGCCGTGAGGGCGAAGGAAACACCATATATTTT.

The genes are TRBV5-1 and TRBJ2-2, with 11 bases lining up with TRBD1. The trim removed 4 bases at V and 3 bases at J, leaving 5 bases unmatched. CDR3 size: 16 residues. Per the germline V gene, CDR1 is SGHRS and CDR2 is YFSETQ. The CDR3 DNA sequence: TGCGCCAGCAGCCTGGAGGGACAGGGGGACACCGGGGAGCTGTTTTTT. Residues: CASSLEGQGDTGELFF.

This chain joins TRBV9 and TRBJ1-3; D is perhaps TRBD1 (6 bases). The V and J ends lost 4 bases and 6 bases respectively, with 20 bases between them. Germline CDR1 reads SGDLS; CDR2 reads YYNGEE. The CDR3 loop spans 16 amino acids. The CDR3 loop is CASSYPKTGFENTIYF. The CDR3 nucleotides are TGTGCCAGCAGCTACCCCAAGACAGGTTTCGAAAACACCATATATTTT.

V gene TRBV5-1 combines with J gene TRBJ1-5; TRBD1 matches at 11 bases. Per the germline V gene, CDR1 is SGHRS and CDR2 is YFSETQ. The CDR3 has 17 amino acids. V lost 4 bases to trimming and J lost 2 bases; unmatched junction nucleotides: 8. CDR3 coding DNA: TGCGCCAGCAGCCCAGGGGACAGGGGGTATGGCAATCAGCCCCAGCATTTT. Its protein product is CASSPGDRGYGNQPQHF.

The J gene is TRBJ2-1, the V gene TRBV27; no firm D call. V was pared by 6 bases and J by 6 bases, with 9 bases between. The CDR3 totals 12 residues. CDR1 and CDR2 from the germline V gene are MNHEY and SMNVEV (reference sequence). CDR3 amino acids: CASSIIGNEQFF. For the CDR3, the DNA is TGTGCCAGCAGCATCATCGGCAATGAGCAGTTCTTC.

CDR3 bases: TGCGCCAGCAGCTTGGGACTAGCGAGTAGCACAGATACGCAGTATTTT. This codes for CASSLGLASSTDTQYF. V gene TRBV5-1 combines with J gene TRBJ2-3; 8 bases are a match to TRBD2. V lost 0 bases and J lost 0; bases outside the gene matches: 3. The CDR3 spans 16 residues. CDR1 is SGHRS and CDR2 is YFSETQ in the germline V gene. The complete variable domain, with remaining parts taken from reference TRBV5-1 and TRBJ2-3, reads KAGVTQTPRYLIKTRGQQVTLSCSPISGHRSVSWYQQTPGQGLQFLFEYFSETQRNKGNFPGRFSGRQFSNSRSEMNVSTLELGDSALYLCASSLGLASSTDTQYFGPGTRLTVL.

This chain joins TRBV19 and TRBJ2-2; TRBD2 is a possible D gene (6 bases). V lost 10 bases, J lost 0 bases, and 12 bases lay in between. CDR3 length: 14 residues. CDR1 is LNHDA, CDR2 SQIVND, per germline (reference sequence). CDR3 in DNA: TGTGCCACCACGGGGGTTGCGAACACCGGGGAGCTGTTTTTT. Translation gives CATTGVANTGELFF.

The V call is TRBV2, the J call TRBJ2-7; TRBD2 aligns across 7 bases. V shed 7 bases, J shed 0 bases, and the junction held 6 bases outside the gene matches. CDR1 and CDR2 from the germline V gene are SNHLY and FYNNEI. CDR3 length: 14 residues. The chain's CDR3 is CASMAGEGSYEQYF. CDR3 coding DNA: TGTGCCAGCATGGCCGGGGAGGGCTCCTACGAGCAGTACTTC. Full variable domain (remainder filled in from reference TRBV2 and TRBJ2-7): EPEVTQTPSHQVTQMGQEVILRCVPISNHLYFYWYRQILGQKVEFLVSFYNNEISEKSEIFDDQFSVERPDGSNFTLKIRSTKLEDSAMYFCASMAGEGSYEQYFGPGTRLTVT.

The chain couples TRBV3-1 (or the pseudogene TRBV3-2) to TRBJ2-1; 7 nucleotides agree with TRBD1. The V segment lost 3 bases and the J segment 9 bases; nucleotides outside the gene matches: 5. This CDR3 spans 13 amino acids. Germline CDR1 LGHDT, CDR2 YNNKEL (reference sequence). The CDR3 loop reads CASSQAGGGEQFF. As DNA, the CDR3 is TGTGCCAGCAGCCAGGCAGGGGGTGGTGAGCAGTTCTTC.

The chain links TRBV30 to TRBJ2-2; D call uncertain. V lost 1 base and J 6 bases, leaving 6 bases between the germline ends. The CDR3 is 12 amino acids. Germline assignment: CDR1 GTSNPN and CDR2 SVGIG (reference sequence). The CDR3 protein is CAWSARPGELFF. The CDR3 DNA is TGTGCCTGGAGTGCGCGTCCCGGGGAGCTGTTTTTT. Drawing the rest from reference TRBV30 and TRBJ2-2, the complete variable domain is SQTIHQWPATLVQPVGSPLSLECTVEGTSNPNLYWYRQAAGRGLQLLFYSVGIGQISSEVPQNLSASRPQDRQFILSSKKLLLSDSGFYLCAWSARPGELFFGEGSRLTVL.

J is TRBJ1-3 and V is TRBV19; D gene unclear. CDR1 and CDR2 (germline): LNHDA, SQIVND (reference sequence). The CDR3 is 11 residues long. The ends were cut back, 6 bases at V and 9 bases at J, with 9 bases in the middle. The CDR3 is CASRSEVTIYF. The CDR3 region has the DNA TGTGCCAGTAGGTCTGAGGTCACCATATATTTT.

The chain links TRBV19 to TRBJ2-7; 9 positions agree with TRBD1. V dropped 5 bases and J dropped 4; count of bases not matched to a gene: 9. The CDR3 contains 15 residues. Germline V gene sequence: CDR1 LNHDA, CDR2 SQIVND (reference sequence). The CDR3 DNA follows: TGTGCCAGTAGTCCAGGGACAGGGATTTCGTACGAGCAGTACTTC. Its protein is CASSPGTGISYEQYF.